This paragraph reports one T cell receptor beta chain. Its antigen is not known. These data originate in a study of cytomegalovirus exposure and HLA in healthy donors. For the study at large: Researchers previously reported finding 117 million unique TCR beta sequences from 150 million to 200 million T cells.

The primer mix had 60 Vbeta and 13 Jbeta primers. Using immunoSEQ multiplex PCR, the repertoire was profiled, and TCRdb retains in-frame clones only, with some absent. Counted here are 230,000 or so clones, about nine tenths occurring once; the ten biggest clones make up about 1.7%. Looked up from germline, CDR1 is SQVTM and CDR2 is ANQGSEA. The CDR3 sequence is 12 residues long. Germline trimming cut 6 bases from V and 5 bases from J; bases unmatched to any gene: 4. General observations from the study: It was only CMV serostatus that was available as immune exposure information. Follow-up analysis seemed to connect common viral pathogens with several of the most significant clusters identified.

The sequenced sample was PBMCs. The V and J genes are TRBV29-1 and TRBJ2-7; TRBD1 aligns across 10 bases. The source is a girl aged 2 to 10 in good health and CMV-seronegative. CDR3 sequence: CSVTGGVDEQYF. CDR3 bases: TGCAGCGTGACAGGGGGCGTAGACGAGCAGTACTTC.